What follows are 2 T cell receptor beta chains derived from one specimen sequenced in a study of T cells in Graves' hyperthyroidism and ophthalmopathy. RNA transcripts provided the source from which TCR beta CDR3 regions were amplified. The primer set for the first-round RT-PCR of the TCR CDR3 was HTBI. TCRdb called the multiplex PCR reads again in MiXCR, with one record for every CDR3 protein. The data contain some 440,000 distinct CDR3 sequences, roughly 14% of them singletons. Sequencing was done on a sample of blood. Receptor source: a woman aged 18-30 years with Graves' hyperthyroidism.

The V and J genes are TRBV10-3 and TRBJ1-4, with D tentatively TRBD1 (5 bases). Per germline, CDR1 ENHRY and CDR2 SYGVKD. The CDR3 length is 13 residues. V was trimmed by 8 bases and J by 8 bases, leaving 15 bases between them. The DNA of the CDR3 is TGTGCCATCCGCCGGGACCCCAGGGAAAAACTGTTTTTT. It codes for CAIRRDPREKLFF.

This chain links TRBV2 with TRBJ2-4, with D perhaps given as TRBD1 or TRBD2 (5 bases each). The V end was cut by 7 bases, the J end by 7 bases, with 14 bases between. The CDR3 covers 13 residues. Per the germline V gene, CDR1 is SNHLY and CDR2 is FYNNEI. The CDR3 region is CASNDGAMNIQYF. In DNA, the CDR3 is TGTGCCAGCAATGACGGGGCCATGAACATTCAGTACTTC.